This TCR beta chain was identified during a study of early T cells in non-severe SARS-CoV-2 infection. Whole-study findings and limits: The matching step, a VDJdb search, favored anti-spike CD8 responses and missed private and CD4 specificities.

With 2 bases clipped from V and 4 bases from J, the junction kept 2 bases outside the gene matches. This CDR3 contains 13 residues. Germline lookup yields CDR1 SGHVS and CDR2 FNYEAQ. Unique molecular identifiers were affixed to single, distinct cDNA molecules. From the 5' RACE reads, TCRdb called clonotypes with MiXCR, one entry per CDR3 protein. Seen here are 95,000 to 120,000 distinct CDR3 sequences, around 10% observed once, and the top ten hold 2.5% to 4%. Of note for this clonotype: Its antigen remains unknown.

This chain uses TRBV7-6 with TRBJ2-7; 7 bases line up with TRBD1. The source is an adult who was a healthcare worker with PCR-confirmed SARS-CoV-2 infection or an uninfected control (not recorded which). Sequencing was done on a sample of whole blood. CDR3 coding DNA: TGTGCCAGCAGCTTAATCAGGGGGTACGAGCAGTACTTC. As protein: CASSLIRGYEQYF.